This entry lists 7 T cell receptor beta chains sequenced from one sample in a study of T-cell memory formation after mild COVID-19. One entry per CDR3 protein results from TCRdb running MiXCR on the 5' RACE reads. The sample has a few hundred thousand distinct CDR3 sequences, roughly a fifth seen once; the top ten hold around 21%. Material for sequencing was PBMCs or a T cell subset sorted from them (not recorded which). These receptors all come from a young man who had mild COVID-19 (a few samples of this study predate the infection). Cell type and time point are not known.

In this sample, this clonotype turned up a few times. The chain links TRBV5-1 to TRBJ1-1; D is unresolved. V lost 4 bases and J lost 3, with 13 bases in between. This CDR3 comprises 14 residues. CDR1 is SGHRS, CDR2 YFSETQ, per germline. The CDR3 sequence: CASSDGSWDTEAFF. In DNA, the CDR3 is TGCGCCAGCAGCGACGGGTCATGGGACACTGAAGCTTTCTTT.

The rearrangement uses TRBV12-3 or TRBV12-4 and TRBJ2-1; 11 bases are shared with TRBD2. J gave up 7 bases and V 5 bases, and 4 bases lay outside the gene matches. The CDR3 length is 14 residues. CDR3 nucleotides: TGTGCCAGCAGTACTAGCGGGGGAAGGAATGAGCAGTTCTTC. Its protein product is CASSTSGGRNEQFF.

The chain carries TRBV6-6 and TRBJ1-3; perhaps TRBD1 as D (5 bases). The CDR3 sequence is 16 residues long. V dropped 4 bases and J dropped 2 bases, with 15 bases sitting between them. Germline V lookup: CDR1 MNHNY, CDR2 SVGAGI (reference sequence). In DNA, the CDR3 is TGTGCCAGCAGTTGGGGGGGGTTGACTGCTGGAAACACCATATATTTT. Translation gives CASSWGGLTAGNTIYF.

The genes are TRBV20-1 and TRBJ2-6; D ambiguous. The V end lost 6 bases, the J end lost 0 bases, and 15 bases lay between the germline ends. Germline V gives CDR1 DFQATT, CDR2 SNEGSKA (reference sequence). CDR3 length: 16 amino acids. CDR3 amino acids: CSAWSGPLSGANVLTF. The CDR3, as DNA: TGCAGTGCCTGGTCTGGACCCCTCTCTGGGGCCAACGTCCTGACTTTC.

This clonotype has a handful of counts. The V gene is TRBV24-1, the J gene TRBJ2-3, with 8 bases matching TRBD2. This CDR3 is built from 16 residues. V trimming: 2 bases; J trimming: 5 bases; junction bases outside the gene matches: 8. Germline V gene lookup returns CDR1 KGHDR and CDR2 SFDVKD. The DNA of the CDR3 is TGTGCCACCAGTGATTCCGTAGCGGGAATGGGAGATACGCAGTATTTT. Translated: CATSDSVAGMGDTQYF.

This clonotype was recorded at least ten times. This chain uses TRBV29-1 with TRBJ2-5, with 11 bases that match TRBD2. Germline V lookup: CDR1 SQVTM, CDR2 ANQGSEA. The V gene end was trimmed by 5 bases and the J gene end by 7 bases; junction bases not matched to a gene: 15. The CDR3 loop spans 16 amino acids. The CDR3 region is CSVNLAGGAYKGTQYF. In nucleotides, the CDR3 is TGCAGCGTTAATCTAGCGGGGGGCGCTTATAAGGGGACCCAGTACTTC.

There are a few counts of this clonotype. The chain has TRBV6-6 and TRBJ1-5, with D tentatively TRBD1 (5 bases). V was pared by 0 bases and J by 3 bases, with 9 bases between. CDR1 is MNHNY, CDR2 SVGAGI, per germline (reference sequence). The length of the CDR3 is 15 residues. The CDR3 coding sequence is TGTGCCAGCAGTTACTCTGGGGGTTCCAATCAGCCCCAGCATTTT. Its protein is CASSYSGGSNQPQHF.